The subject of this entry is one T cell receptor beta chain. This sample is drawn from a study of CD4 and CD8 cells across lung adenocarcinoma regions. TCRdb processed the PCR reads anew with MiXCR; each CDR3 protein has one entry. The table records thousands of distinct CDR3 sequences, 40% to 50% of them present only once. Donors had localized lung adenocarcinoma, a non-small cell lung cancer. CDR1 is SGHNT, CDR2 YYREEE, per germline (reference sequence). The CDR3 totals 16 residues. Sequencing used CD4+ T cells from the margin of a lung tumor. This clonotype originated in a female donor with lung adenocarcinoma. The CD4 and CD8 labels of this study may be unreliable. This chain connects TRBV5-4 to TRBJ2-5; 11 bases fit TRBD2. With the DNA end fitting TRBJ2-1 better, the J assignment may be wrong. The DNA of the CDR3 is TGTGCCAGCAGCGCCAGAACTAGCGGGGGATACAATGAGCAGTTCTTC. Protein product: CASSARTSGGYNEQFF.